One sample yielded the 8 T cell receptor beta chains listed below, sequenced in a study of blood T cells in healthy people across ages. A sample-barcoded 5' primer and a J-beta primer mix were used in a second PCR of roughly 7 to 11 cycles. MiXCR, run by TCRdb on the 5' RACE reads, gives a single entry per CDR3 protein. The sample lists fewer than 700,000 distinct CDR3 sequences; around half were seen once. Sequenced material: blood. Receptors originate from a man older than 75 in good health.

This clonotype occurred once. The chain has TRBV20-1 and TRBJ1-5, with 7 bases matching TRBD1. CDR3 size: 13 residues. Germline assignment: CDR1 DFQATT and CDR2 SNEGSKA (reference sequence). The V and J ends lost 6 bases and 4 bases, in that order; junction bases with no gene match: 6. This CDR3 is CSAMTGSNQPQHF. In DNA, the CDR3 is TGCAGTGCCATGACAGGGTCTAATCAGCCCCAGCATTTT.

The chain has TRBV19 and TRBJ2-4; maybe TRBD2 (6 bases). The CDR3 runs 14 residues. V lost 4 bases and J lost 9, with 16 bases in between. The V gene's germline CDR1 is LNHDA and CDR2 SQIVND (reference sequence). CDR3 coding DNA: TGTGCCAGTAGTAATTCGGAGGGAATGGGCATTCAGTACTTC. Protein product: CASSNSEGMGIQYF.

This clonotype appeared a few times. V usage is TRBV20-1 and J usage is TRBJ1-4; D might be TRBD1 (6 bases). CDR1 DFQATT and CDR2 SNEGSKA come from the germline V gene (reference sequence). Trimming removed 6 bases from V and 2 bases from J, with 22 bases in between. This CDR3 has 17 amino acids. The CDR3 is CSALKPDSLWTNEKLFF. The DNA for the CDR3 is TGCAGTGCCTTAAAGCCGGACAGCCTTTGGACTAATGAAAAACTGTTTTTT.

The CDR3 protein is CAWSVGMNTEAFF. CDR3 nucleotides: TGTGCCTGGAGTGTAGGCATGAACACTGAAGCTTTCTTT. V is TRBV30 and J is TRBJ1-1; D is unclear. Germline-derived CDR1 and CDR2 are GTSNPN and SVGIG (reference sequence). The CDR3 contains 13 residues. V lost 0 bases, J lost 0 bases, and 5 bases lay in between.

The rearrangement uses TRBV20-1 and TRBJ2-1; D may be TRBD2 (6 bases). In germline, CDR1 is DFQATT, CDR2 SNEGSKA (reference sequence). V lost 3 bases to trimming and J lost 4 bases, with 10 bases between them. CDR3 length: 13 residues. CDR3 in DNA: TGCAGTGCTAGCGGGAGCCCGTACAATGAGCAGTTCTTC. Amino acids: CSASGSPYNEQFF.

CDR3: CASSYEREAEAFF. The CDR3 DNA sequence: TGTGCCAGCAGTTACGAGCGGGAAGCTGAAGCTTTCTTT. The chain is built from TRBV6-6 and TRBJ1-1; D gene uncertain. The germline V gene has CDR1 MNHNY and CDR2 SVGAGI (reference sequence). The ends were cut back, 2 bases at V and 6 bases at J, with 10 bases in the middle. The CDR3 length is 13 residues.

The chain has TRBV7-2 and TRBJ2-3, with TRBD1 as a possible D gene (5 bases). The CDR3 has 20 amino acids. V lost 2 bases and J lost 2, with 26 bases in between. Germline loops: CDR1 SGHTA, CDR2 FQGNSA. DNA for the CDR3: TGTGCCAGCAGCTTAAGGGGCCCCACAGCATACAGTTTCAACACAGATACGCAGTATTTT. Protein sequence: CASSLRGPTAYSFNTDTQYF. Together with reference TRBV7-2 and TRBJ2-3, the CDR3 gives the full variable domain: GAGVSQSPSNKVTEKGKDVELRCDPISGHTALYWYRQSLGQGLEFLIYFQGNSAPDKSGLPSDRFSAERTGGSVSTLTIQRTQQEDSAVYLCASSLRGPTAYSFNTDTQYFGPGTRLTVL.

V is TRBV5-1 and J is TRBJ2-7; 9 bases agree with TRBD2. The CDR3 is 16 residues long. Germline CDR1 reads SGHRS; CDR2 reads YFSETQ. Trimming cost V 3 bases and J 6 bases; bases outside gene matches: 13. For the CDR3, the DNA is TGCGCCAGCAGCTGGCGGACTAGCGTAATCCCGGGCGAGCAGTACTTC. Amino acids: CASSWRTSVIPGEQYF.